This TCR beta chain comes out of a study of graft-versus-host responses after intestinal transplantation. Turning to the study itself: As for transplant type, recipients had multivisceral, liver-intestinal, or isolated intestinal grafts. Recipients were all induced with anti-thymocyte globulin, then given tacrolimus and steroids for 3 to 4 years. Study-level results: Some GvH clones appeared in ileal mucosa or blood before recipient bone marrow.

About this clone itself: Its antigen is not known.

TCRdb keeps only in-frame clones here, not all; method: immunoSEQ multiplex PCR. The table lists 73,000 or so clones, around 87% of them singletons. V lost 0 bases and J 2 bases, leaving 10 bases between the germline ends. The germline V gene has CDR1 SGDLS and CDR2 YYNGEE. This CDR3 has 15 amino acids. The receptor was isolated from a human donor who was the organ donor for an intestinal transplant. This chain joins TRBV9 and TRBJ2-3; tentative D call: TRBD1 (5 bases). The sequenced sample was unstimulated CD8+ T cells sorted from spleen or lymph node cells, obtained before transplant. Here the CDR3 reads CASSVDQQVTDTQYF. The CDR3 region has the DNA TGTGCCAGCAGCGTAGATCAACAGGTCACAGATACGCAGTATTTT.